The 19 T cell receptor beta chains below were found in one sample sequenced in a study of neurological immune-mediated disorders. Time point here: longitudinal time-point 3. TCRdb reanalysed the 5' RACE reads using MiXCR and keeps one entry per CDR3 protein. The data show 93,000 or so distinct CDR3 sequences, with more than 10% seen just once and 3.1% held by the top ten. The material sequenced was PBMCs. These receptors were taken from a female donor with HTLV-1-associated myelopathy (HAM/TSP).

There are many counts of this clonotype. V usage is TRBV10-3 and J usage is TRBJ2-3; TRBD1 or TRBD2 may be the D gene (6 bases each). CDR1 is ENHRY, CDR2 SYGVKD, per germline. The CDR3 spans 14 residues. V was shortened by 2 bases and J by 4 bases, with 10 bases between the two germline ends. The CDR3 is CAISEVRGADTQYF. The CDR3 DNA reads TGTGCCATCAGTGAGGTTAGGGGGGCAGATACGCAGTATTTT.

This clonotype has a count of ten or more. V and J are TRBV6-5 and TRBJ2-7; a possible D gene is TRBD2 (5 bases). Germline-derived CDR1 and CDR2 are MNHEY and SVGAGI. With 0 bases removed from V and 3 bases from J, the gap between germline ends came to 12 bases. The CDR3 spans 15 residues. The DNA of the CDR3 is TGTGCCAGCAGTTACTCGCGACGGGGATTCTACGAGCAGTACTTC. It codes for CASSYSRRGFYEQYF.

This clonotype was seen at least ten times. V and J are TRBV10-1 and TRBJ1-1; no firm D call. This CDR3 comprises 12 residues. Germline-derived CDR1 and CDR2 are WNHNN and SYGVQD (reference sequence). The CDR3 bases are TGCGCGTCGGCGGGATCGAACACTGAAGCTTTCTTT. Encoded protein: CASAGSNTEAFF.

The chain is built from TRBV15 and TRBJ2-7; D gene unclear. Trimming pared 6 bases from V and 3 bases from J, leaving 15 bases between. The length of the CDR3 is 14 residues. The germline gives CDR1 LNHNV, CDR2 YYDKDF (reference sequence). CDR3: CATSAVRSNYEQYF. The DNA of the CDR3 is TGTGCCACCAGTGCTGTCAGGAGTAACTACGAGCAGTACTTC.

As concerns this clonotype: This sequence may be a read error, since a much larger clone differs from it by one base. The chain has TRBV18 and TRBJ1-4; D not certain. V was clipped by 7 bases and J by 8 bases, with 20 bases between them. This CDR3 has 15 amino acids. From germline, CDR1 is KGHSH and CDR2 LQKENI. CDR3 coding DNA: TGTGCCAGCTTGCCCCGACACGGGGTAGTAGAAAAACTGTTTTTT. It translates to CASLPRHGVVEKLFF.

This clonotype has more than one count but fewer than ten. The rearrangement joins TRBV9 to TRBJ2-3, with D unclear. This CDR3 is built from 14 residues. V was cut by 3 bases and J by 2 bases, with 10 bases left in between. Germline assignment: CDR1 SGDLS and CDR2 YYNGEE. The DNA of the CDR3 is TGTGCCAGCAGCGCCGGCGGTATCACAGATACGCAGTATTTT. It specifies CASSAGGITDTQYF. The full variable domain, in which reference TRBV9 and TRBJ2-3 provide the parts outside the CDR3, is DSGVTQTPKHLITATGQRVTLRCSPRSGDLSVYWYQQSLDQGLQFLIQYYNGEERAKGNILERFSAQQFPDLHSELNLSSLELGDSALYFCASSAGGITDTQYFGPGTRLTVL.

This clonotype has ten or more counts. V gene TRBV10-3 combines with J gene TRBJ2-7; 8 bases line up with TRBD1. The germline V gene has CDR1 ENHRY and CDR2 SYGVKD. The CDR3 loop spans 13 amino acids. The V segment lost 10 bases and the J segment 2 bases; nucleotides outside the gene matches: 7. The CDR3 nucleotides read TGTGCCAGCACGGTGGACAGGGCCTACGAGCAGTACTTC. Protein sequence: CASTVDRAYEQYF.

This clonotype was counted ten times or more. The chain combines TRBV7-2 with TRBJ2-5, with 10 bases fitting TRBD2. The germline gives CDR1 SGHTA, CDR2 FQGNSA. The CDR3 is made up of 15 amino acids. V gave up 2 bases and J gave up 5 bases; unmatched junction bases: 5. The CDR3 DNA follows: TGTGCCAGCAGCTTACAGCGGGGGGGCGGGGAGACCCAGTACTTC. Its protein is CASSLQRGGGETQYF.

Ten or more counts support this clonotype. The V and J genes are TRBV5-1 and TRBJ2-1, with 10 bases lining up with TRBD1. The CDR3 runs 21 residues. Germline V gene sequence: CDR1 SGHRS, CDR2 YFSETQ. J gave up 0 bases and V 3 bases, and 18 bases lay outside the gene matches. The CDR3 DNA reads TGCGCCAGCAGCTCGGAGGGCGGGACAGGGGCGACCCCGAGCTCCTACAATGAGCAGTTCTTC. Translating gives CASSSEGGTGATPSSYNEQFF. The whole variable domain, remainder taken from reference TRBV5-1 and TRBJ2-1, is KAGVTQTPRYLIKTRGQQVTLSCSPISGHRSVSWYQQTPGQGLQFLFEYFSETQRNKGNFPGRFSGRQFSNSRSEMNVSTLELGDSALYLCASSSEGGTGATPSSYNEQFFGPGTRLTVL.

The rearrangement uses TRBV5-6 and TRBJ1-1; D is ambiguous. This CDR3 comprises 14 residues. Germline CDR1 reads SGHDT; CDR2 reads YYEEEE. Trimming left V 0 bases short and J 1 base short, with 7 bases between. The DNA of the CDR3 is TGTGCCAGCAGCTTGGCCGGGTGGAACACTGAAGCTTTCTTT. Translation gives CASSLAGWNTEAFF.

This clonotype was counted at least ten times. The DNA of the CDR3 is TGCGCCAGCAGTTTAAAGAGGGATGAGCAGTTCTTC. Its protein is CASSLKRDEQFF. J is TRBJ2-1 and V is TRBV5-1; TRBD2 is a possible D gene (5 bases). Per germline, CDR1 SGHRS and CDR2 YFSETQ. V lost 5 bases and J lost 8, with 11 bases in between. The CDR3 extends over 12 amino acids. Combining the CDR3 with reference TRBV5-1 and TRBJ2-1 gives the whole variable domain KAGVTQTPRYLIKTRGQQVTLSCSPISGHRSVSWYQQTPGQGLQFLFEYFSETQRNKGNFPGRFSGRQFSNSRSEMNVSTLELGDSALYLCASSLKRDEQFFGPGTRLTVL.

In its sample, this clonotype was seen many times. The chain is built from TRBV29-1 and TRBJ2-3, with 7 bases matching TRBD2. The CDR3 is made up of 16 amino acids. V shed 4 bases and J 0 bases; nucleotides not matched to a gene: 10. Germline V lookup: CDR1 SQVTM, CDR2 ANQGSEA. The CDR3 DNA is TGCAGCGTTGGCGGGGGTAAAGGGACTAGCACAGATACGCAGTATTTT. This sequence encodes CSVGGGKGTSTDTQYF.

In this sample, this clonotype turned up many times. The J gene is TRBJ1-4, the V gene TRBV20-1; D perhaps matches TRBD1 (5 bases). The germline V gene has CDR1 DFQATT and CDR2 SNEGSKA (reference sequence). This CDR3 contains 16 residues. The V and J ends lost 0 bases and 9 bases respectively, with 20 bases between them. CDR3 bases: TGCAGTGCTAGAGATCTAAGGGACGGAGTCGGGAAAAAACTGTTTTTT. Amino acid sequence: CSARDLRDGVGKKLFF.

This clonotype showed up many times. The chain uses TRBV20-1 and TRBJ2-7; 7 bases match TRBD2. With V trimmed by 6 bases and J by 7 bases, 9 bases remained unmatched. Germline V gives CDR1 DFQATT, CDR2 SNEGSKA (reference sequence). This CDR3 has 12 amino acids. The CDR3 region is CSAKGWGGEQYF. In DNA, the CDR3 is TGCAGTGCCAAGGGGTGGGGGGGGGAGCAGTACTTC.

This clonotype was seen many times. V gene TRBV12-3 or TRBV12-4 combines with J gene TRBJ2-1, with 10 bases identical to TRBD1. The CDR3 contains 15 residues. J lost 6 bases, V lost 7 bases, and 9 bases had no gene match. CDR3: CASIKEGQGINEQFF. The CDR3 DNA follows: TGTGCCAGCATCAAAGAGGGACAGGGGATCAATGAGCAGTTCTTC.

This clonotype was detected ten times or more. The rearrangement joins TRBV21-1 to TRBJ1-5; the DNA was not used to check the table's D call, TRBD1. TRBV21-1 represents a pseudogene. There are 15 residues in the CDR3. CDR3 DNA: TGTGCCAGCAGCAAAGCTGAAGGGGGCAGGCAGCCCCAGCATTTT. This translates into CASSKAEGGRQPQHF.

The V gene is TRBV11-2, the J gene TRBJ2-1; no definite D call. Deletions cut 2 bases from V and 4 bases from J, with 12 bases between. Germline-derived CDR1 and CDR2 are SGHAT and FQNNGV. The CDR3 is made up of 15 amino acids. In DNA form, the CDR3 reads TGTGCCAGCAGCTTATGGGGAAAAGATTACAATGAGCAGTTCTTC. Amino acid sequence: CASSLWGKDYNEQFF.

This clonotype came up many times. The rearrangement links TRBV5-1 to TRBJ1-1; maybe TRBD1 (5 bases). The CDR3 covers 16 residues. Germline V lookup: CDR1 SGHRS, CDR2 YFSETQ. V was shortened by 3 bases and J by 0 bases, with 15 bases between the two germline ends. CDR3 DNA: TGCGCCAGCAGCTCCCCGGGGGGGGGGATGAACACTGAAGCTTTCTTT. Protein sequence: CASSSPGGGMNTEAFF.

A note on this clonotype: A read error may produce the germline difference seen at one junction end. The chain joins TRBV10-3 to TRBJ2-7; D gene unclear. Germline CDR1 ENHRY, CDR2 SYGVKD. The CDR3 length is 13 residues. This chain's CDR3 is CAISESAYKELYF. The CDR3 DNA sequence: TGTGCCATCAGTGAGTCGGCTTACAAGGAGTTGTATTTC.